The 29 T cell receptor beta chains in this list originate from one sample, sequenced in a study of cytomegalovirus exposure and HLA in healthy donors. Primers included in the PCR were 60 Vbeta and 13 Jbeta primers. Assay used: immunoSEQ multiplex PCR; TCRdb lists only in-frame clones, some missing. This table has about 140,000 clones, approximately 78% appearing once. Material: PBMCs. All receptors come from a female donor in good health and CMV-seronegative.

The CDR3 reads CASSLRRGGVGYTF. CDR3 DNA: TGTGCCAGCAGTTTACGGAGGGGGGGGGTCGGCTACACCTTC. The chain recombines TRBV28 with TRBJ1-2; perhaps TRBD1 as D (6 bases). This CDR3 comprises 14 residues. The V gene lost 2 bases and the J gene lost 8 bases, with 15 bases spanning the gap. The germline CDR1 and CDR2 sequences are MDHEN and SYDVKM.

The V call is TRBV5-4, the J call TRBJ2-3; 9 bases are a match to TRBD2. V was clipped by 0 bases and J by 4 bases; unmatched bases: 6. CDR3 size: 16 residues. Looked up from germline, CDR1 is SGHNT and CDR2 is YYREEE (reference sequence). The CDR3 sequence is CASSLEGLARSDTQYF. The CDR3, as DNA: TGTGCCAGCAGCTTGGAGGGACTAGCTCGGTCAGATACGCAGTATTTT. The variable domain in full, completed from reference TRBV5-4 and TRBJ2-3, reads ETGVTQSPTHLIKTRGQQVTLRCSSQSGHNTVSWYQQALGQGPQFIFQYYREEENGRGNFPPRFSGLQFPNYSSELNVNALELDDSALYLCASSLEGLARSDTQYFGPGTRLTVL.

This CDR3 is CASSRVPDTQYF. The CDR3 DNA reads TGTGCCAGTTCCAGGGTCCCAGATACGCAGTATTTT. The rearrangement uses TRBV19 and TRBJ2-3, with D perhaps matching TRBD1 (5 bases). Germline V gene data show CDR1 as LNHDA and CDR2 as SQIVND (reference sequence). The CDR3 spans 12 residues. V was shortened by 8 bases and J by 4 bases, with 10 bases between the two germline ends.

The CDR3 spells CASSFRGAEAEQYF. CDR3 coding DNA: TGTGCCAGTAGCTTTCGCGGGGCGGAGGCCGAGCAGTACTTC. This sequence joins TRBV19 and TRBJ2-5, with D perhaps TRBD2 (6 bases). The end of the DNA fits TRBJ2-7 better, so the J call may be wrong. Per germline, CDR1 LNHDA and CDR2 SQIVND (reference sequence). The CDR3 runs 14 residues.

The gene calls are TRBV6-1 and TRBJ2-7, with D tentatively TRBD1 (6 bases). The germline V gene has CDR1 MNHNS and CDR2 SASEGT. The CDR3 runs to 17 residues. The V end was cut by 4 bases, the J end by 1 base, with 20 bases between. As DNA, the CDR3 is TGTGCCAGCAGTGGTAGGGGAAACAGGGCCTATTCCTACGAGCAGTACTTC. Its translation is CASSGRGNRAYSYEQYF.

The rearrangement joins TRBV19 to TRBJ1-1; 7 positions agree with TRBD1. CDR1 and CDR2 (germline): LNHDA, SQIVND (reference sequence). CDR3 length equals 15 residues. With V trimmed by 10 bases and J by 0 bases, 11 bases remained unmatched. DNA of the CDR3: TGTGCCACCCAAGAAGGGGGCAGAATGAACACTGAAGCTTTCTTT. Translated, it gives CATQEGGRMNTEAFF.

V gene TRBV28 combines with J gene TRBJ1-2; 7 positions agree with TRBD1. There are 12 residues in the CDR3. CDR1 and CDR2 from the germline V gene are MDHEN and SYDVKM. The trim removed 10 bases at V and 8 bases at J, leaving 10 bases unmatched. The CDR3 DNA sequence: TGTGCCATCCGGATGAGGGGGCGCGGCTACACCTTC. The encoded protein is CAIRMRGRGYTF.

With regard to this clone: Other DNA sequences in the same sample also yield this CDR3. The rearrangement uses TRBV4-3 and TRBJ2-7; tentatively, D is TRBD1 (5 bases). CDR3 length equals 14 residues. CDR1 is LGHNA, CDR2 YSLEER, per germline. V lost 0 bases and J 2 bases, leaving 8 bases between the germline ends. In nucleotides, the CDR3 is TGCGCCAGCAGCCAAGAGAAACAGGCCTACGAGCAGTACTTC. Encoded protein: CASSQEKQAYEQYF.

This clone has a single count. This chain uses TRBV6-6 with TRBJ2-1, with 9 bases fitting TRBD1. This CDR3 region has 14 residues. J lost 5 bases, V lost 5 bases, and 4 bases had no gene match. Germline V CDR1 and CDR2: MNHNY, SVGAGI (reference sequence). The CDR3 loop is CASSPRTGDNEQFF. In DNA, the CDR3 is TGTGCCAGCAGTCCTAGGACAGGGGACAATGAGCAGTTCTTC.

V is TRBV27 and J is TRBJ1-3; no reliable D call. Trimming removed 10 bases from V and 0 bases from J, with 13 bases in between. The CDR3 contains 14 residues. The germline gives CDR1 MNHEY, CDR2 SMNVEV (reference sequence). The CDR3 here is CATRKTYSGNTIYF. The DNA of the CDR3 is TGTGCCACCCGCAAAACTTACTCTGGAAACACCATATATTTT.

The genes are TRBV28 and TRBJ2-7; TRBD2 is a possible D gene (6 bases). This CDR3 has 16 residues. Germline CDR1 and CDR2: MDHEN and SYDVKM. Between the trimmed V and J ends, which lost 6 bases and 0 bases, there was a span of 18 bases. The CDR3: CASSHRRGTSSYEQYF. The CDR3 DNA reads TGTGCCAGCAGCCATAGACGGGGGACGAGCTCCTACGAGCAGTACTTC.

About this clone itself: Other DNA sequences in this sample translate to the same CDR3. V usage is TRBV5-1 and J usage is TRBJ1-2; D ambiguous. The CDR3 runs to 13 residues. Trimming cost V 0 bases and J 1 base, with 4 bases left between them. Germline V gene sequence: CDR1 SGHRS, CDR2 YFSETQ. For the CDR3, the DNA is TGCGCCAGCAGCTTGGCCGGTAACTATGGCTACACCTTC. It codes for CASSLAGNYGYTF.

The chain is built from TRBV11-2 and TRBJ1-1, with D perhaps matching TRBD1 (6 bases). The V and J ends lost 4 bases and 1 base respectively, with 7 bases between them. Germline V gene data show CDR1 as SGHAT and CDR2 as FQNNGV. The CDR3 consists of 13 residues. CDR3 region: CASSWGQNTEAFF. DNA of the CDR3: TGTGCCAGCAGCTGGGGACAGAACACTGAAGCTTTCTTT.

The chain combines TRBV5-1 with TRBJ1-1; D remains unclear. The germline gives CDR1 SGHRS, CDR2 YFSETQ. V lost 0 bases, J lost 5 bases, and 14 bases lay in between. The CDR3 runs 15 residues. CDR3 loop: CASSLGGSRETEAFF. CDR3 DNA: TGCGCCAGCAGCTTGGGAGGGAGTAGGGAAACTGAAGCTTTCTTT.

This clone appeared a few times. This chain connects TRBV30 to TRBJ1-2; D is perhaps TRBD1 (6 bases). CDR3 length: 14 residues. The germline gives CDR1 GTSNPN, CDR2 SVGIG (reference sequence). Written as DNA, the CDR3 is TGTGGCCGGGGGGGGCCAGGAACTTTGGGAGGCTACACCTTC. Protein product: CGRGGPGTLGGYTF.

This chain links TRBV19 with TRBJ2-2; 8 nucleotides match TRBD2. Losses at the gene ends were 5 bases for V and 4 bases for J; bases not matched to a gene: 3. The CDR3 totals 14 residues. CDR1 and CDR2 (germline): LNHDA, SQIVND (reference sequence). CDR3 sequence: CASSGGGLTGELFF. The CDR3 bases are TGTGCCAGTAGTGGCGGGGGGCTCACCGGGGAGCTGTTTTTT.

The chain links TRBV9 to TRBJ1-4; D is perhaps TRBD1 (5 bases). Germline CDR1 is SGDLS and CDR2 is YYNGEE. CDR3 length: 14 residues. Trimming stripped 3 bases from V and 8 bases from J, with 14 bases between. In DNA form, the CDR3 reads TGTGCCAGCAGCGCTACAGGATACGGCGAAAAACTGTTTTTT. It codes for CASSATGYGEKLFF.

V gene TRBV4-2 combines with J gene TRBJ2-5; TRBD2 might be the D (6 bases). V lost 5 bases and J lost 5, with 21 bases in between. CDR1 LGHNA and CDR2 YNFKEQ come from the germline V gene. This CDR3 comprises 16 residues. The CDR3 DNA sequence: TGTGCCAGCAGCTTATCGGGACTCGCGGTTCAGGAGACCCAGTACTTC. As protein: CASSLSGLAVQETQYF.

The chain carries TRBV28 and TRBJ2-1; D uncertain. The germline gives CDR1 MDHEN, CDR2 SYDVKM. There are 17 residues in the CDR3. Trimming cost V 2 bases and J 6 bases, with 20 bases left between them. CDR3 in amino acids: CASSLPPTALGLNEQFF. CDR3 DNA sequence: TGTGCCAGCAGTTTACCCCCTACTGCTCTTGGGCTCAATGAGCAGTTCTTC.

V is TRBV6-6 and J is TRBJ1-2; no clear D gene. The CDR3 covers 15 residues. Trimming took off 4 bases at V and 0 bases at J, with 12 bases between the two ends. The germline V gene encodes CDR1 MNHNY and CDR2 SVGAGI (reference sequence). The CDR3 sequence: CASSSGGNPNYGYTF. The CDR3 coding sequence is TGTGCCAGCAGTTCCGGAGGGAACCCTAACTATGGCTACACCTTC.

The chain recombines TRBV6-1 with TRBJ2-7; TRBD2 matches 10 bases. V lost 4 bases and J lost 0; bases outside the gene matches: 6. Germline-derived CDR1 and CDR2 are MNHNS and SASEGT. This CDR3 comprises 16 residues. CDR3: CASSAGLAASSYEQYF. In nucleotides, the CDR3 is TGTGCCAGCAGTGCCGGACTAGCGGCGAGCTCCTACGAGCAGTACTTC.

This clone was counted between two and nine times. V usage is TRBV6-1 and J usage is TRBJ2-7; D remains ambiguous. The CDR3 is made up of 14 amino acids. V lost 1 base to trimming and J lost 0 bases, with 7 bases between them. Per germline, CDR1 MNHNS and CDR2 SASEGT. CDR3 sequence: CASSEGQYSYEQYF. DNA of the CDR3: TGTGCCAGCAGTGAAGGCCAGTACTCCTACGAGCAGTACTTC.

This chain connects TRBV28 to TRBJ2-2; possibly TRBD1 for D (6 bases). The germline CDR1 and CDR2 sequences are MDHEN and SYDVKM. V was cut by 4 bases and J by 1 base, with 10 bases left in between. The length of the CDR3 is 15 residues. The CDR3 nucleotides are TGTGCCAGCAGTTCGCCGGGACAGAACACCGGGGAGCTGTTTTTT. Amino acid sequence: CASSSPGQNTGELFF.

CDR3 loop: CASSLQGAPSNQPQHF. The CDR3 nucleotides are TGTGCCAGCAGTTTACAGGGGGCTCCTAGCAATCAGCCCCAGCATTTT. The V gene is TRBV27, the J gene TRBJ1-5; TRBD1 matches at 8 bases. CDR3 length: 16 amino acids. Germline V lookup: CDR1 MNHEY, CDR2 SMNVEV (reference sequence). After removal of 2 bases from V and 0 bases from J, the junction contained 3 bases not matched to a gene.

V usage is TRBV5-1 and J usage is TRBJ1-6, with 9 positions matching TRBD1. V lost 4 bases, J lost 7 bases, and 12 bases stayed unmatched. The germline V gene encodes CDR1 SGHRS and CDR2 YFSETQ. This CDR3 is 17 amino acids long. Here the CDR3 DNA reads TGCGCCAGCAGCGTGGAGACAACAGGGGGCAGGAATTCACCCCTCCACTTT. Translated: CASSVETTGGRNSPLHF. Full variable domain (rest looked up from reference TRBV5-1 and TRBJ1-6): KAGVTQTPRYLIKTRGQQVTLSCSPISGHRSVSWYQQTPGQGLQFLFEYFSETQRNKGNFPGRFSGRQFSNSRSEMNVSTLELGDSALYLCASSVETTGGRNSPLHFGNGTRLTVT.

The rearrangement joins TRBV28 to TRBJ1-6; D possibly corresponds to TRBD1 (6 bases). Per germline, CDR1 MDHEN and CDR2 SYDVKM. V shed 2 bases and J shed 3 bases, with 14 bases lying between them. The CDR3 length is 17 residues. Here the CDR3 DNA reads TGTGCCAGCAGTTTACCACAGGGACTACGCTATAATTCACCCCTCCACTTT. Translated, it gives CASSLPQGLRYNSPLHF. The complete variable domain, with remaining parts taken from reference TRBV28 and TRBJ1-6, reads DVKVTQSSRYLVKRTGEKVFLECVQDMDHENMFWYRQDPGLGLRLIYFSYDVKMKEKGDIPEGYSVSREKKERFSLILESASTNQTSMYLCASSLPQGLRYNSPLHFGNGTRLTVT.

The J gene is TRBJ2-2, the V gene TRBV6-1; D not resolved. From germline, CDR1 is MNHNS and CDR2 SASEGT. This CDR3 region has 11 residues. V dropped 7 bases and J dropped 6 bases, with 6 bases sitting between them. The CDR3, as DNA: TGTGCCAGCAAGAGTCCCGGGGAGCTGTTTTTT. Its translation is CASKSPGELFF.

V and J are TRBV5-4 and TRBJ2-1; 7 bases line up with TRBD2. The CDR3 sequence is 17 residues long. The trim removed 4 bases at V and 3 bases at J, leaving 13 bases unmatched. Per germline, CDR1 SGHNT and CDR2 YYREEE (reference sequence). CDR3 sequence: CASSPKNGEGHYNEQFF. As DNA, the CDR3 is TGTGCCAGCAGCCCTAAAAACGGGGAGGGCCACTACAATGAGCAGTTCTTC.

The rearrangement joins TRBV14 to TRBJ1-2; tentative D call: TRBD1 (6 bases). Per germline, CDR1 SGHDN and CDR2 FVKESK. CDR3 size: 17 residues. V lost 1 base and J lost 2, with 17 bases in between. The CDR3 sequence is CASSQVGRTALNYGYTF. Written as DNA, the CDR3 is TGTGCCAGCAGCCAAGTCGGCCGGACAGCTCTCAACTATGGCTACACCTTC.